This T cell receptor (beta chain) was obtained from a study of blood T cells in healthy people across ages. With a J-beta primer mix and a sample-barcoded 5' primer, a second PCR ran roughly 6 to 11 cycles. Tagging of each cDNA molecule was performed by a template-switch adaptor with 12 random nucleotides. TCRdb re-called the 5' RACE reads with MiXCR, one entry per CDR3 protein. The sample holds about 1.7 million distinct CDR3 sequences; about 28% are singletons and the top ten take over 7%. V gave up 0 bases and J gave up 5 bases, with 13 bases separating them. This CDR3 spans 14 amino acids. Germline V gene lookup returns CDR1 SQVTM and CDR2 ANQGSEA. This clonotype has ten or more counts. Its antigen is still unknown. Study observations and caveats: While age rose, TCR beta diversity per million T cells dropped in a roughly linear way. Versus aged donors, long-lived donors had higher diversity and more naive CD4+ cells.

The chain joins TRBV29-1 to TRBJ2-5, with D uncertain. This receptor was taken from a woman younger than 45 in good health. The sequenced sample consisted of blood. The CDR3 nucleotides read TGCAGCGTTGAAGATGGTGTGAGGTTGGAGACCCAGTACTTC. This codes for CSVEDGVRLETQYF.